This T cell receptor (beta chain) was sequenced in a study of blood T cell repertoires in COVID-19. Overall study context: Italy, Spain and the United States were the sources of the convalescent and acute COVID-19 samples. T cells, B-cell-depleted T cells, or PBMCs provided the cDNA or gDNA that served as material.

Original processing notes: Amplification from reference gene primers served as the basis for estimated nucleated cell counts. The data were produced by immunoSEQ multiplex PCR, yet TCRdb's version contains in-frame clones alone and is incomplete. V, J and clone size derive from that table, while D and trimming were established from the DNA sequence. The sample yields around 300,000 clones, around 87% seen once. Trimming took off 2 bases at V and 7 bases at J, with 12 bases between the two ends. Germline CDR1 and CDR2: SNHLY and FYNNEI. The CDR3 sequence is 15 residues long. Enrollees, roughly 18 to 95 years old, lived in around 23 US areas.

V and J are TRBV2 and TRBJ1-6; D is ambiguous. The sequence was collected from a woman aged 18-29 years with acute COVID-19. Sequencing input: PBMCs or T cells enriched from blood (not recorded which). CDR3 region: CASSEMGAGNSPLHF. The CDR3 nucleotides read TGTGCCAGCAGTGAAATGGGTGCAGGAAATTCACCCCTCCACTTT.